Listed below are T cell receptor beta chains from one sample, sequenced in a study of vaccination and CD4 T cells after COVID-19. These receptors' targets are unknown. TCRdb re-called the PCR reads with MiXCR, one entry per CDR3 protein. The top ten hold about 21% of the sample, which has 9,500 to 15,000 distinct CDR3 sequences, 50% seen once. Source material: CD4+ T cells from blood, cultured in vitro. The source of these receptors is a human donor who had recovered from COVID-19. Both conserved end residues are part of each CDR3. The order of the fields is V gene, CDR3 length, clone size, J gene, D gene, CDR3 DNA, CDR3 protein. The D gene is left open where the match is weak. The listing skips clone size in some rows; elsewhere it reads once, few, many or a size class.

v_gene: TRBV11-1
len: 17
abundance: few
j_gene: TRBJ2-2
d_gene: TRBD1
CDR3nt: TGTGCCAGCAACGACCGGGACAGGGGCCAGGTCACCGGGGAGCTGTTTTTT
CDR3aa: CASNDRDRGQVTGELFF

v_gene: TRBV6-1
len: 12
abundance: -
j_gene: TRBJ2-7
d_gene: -
CDR3nt: TGTGCCAGCACCGCCAGAGCCTACGAGCAGTACTTC
CDR3aa: CASTARAYEQYF

v_gene: TRBV2
len: 15
abundance: -
j_gene: TRBJ2-3
d_gene: TRBD2
CDR3nt: TGTGCCAGCGGAAACGGACTAGCGGGGACAGATACGCAGTATTTT
CDR3aa: CASGNGLAGTDTQYF

v_gene: TRBV15
len: 14
abundance: -
j_gene: TRBJ2-2
d_gene: TRBD2
CDR3nt: TGTGCCACCGGTAGGACTAGCGATACCGGGGAGCTGTTTTTT
CDR3aa: CATGRTSDTGELFF

v_gene: TRBV10-3
len: 17
abundance: -
j_gene: TRBJ1-6
d_gene: -
CDR3nt: TGTGCCATCAGTGAGTCGGTCAGGAGCTCCTATAATTCACCCCTCCACTTT
CDR3aa: CAISESVRSSYNSPLHF

v_gene: TRBV5-8
len: 13
abundance: -
j_gene: TRBJ2-2
d_gene: -
CDR3nt: TGTGCCAGCAGCTCCGGCTCTTCCGGGGGGCTGTTTTTT
CDR3aa: CASSSGSSGGLFF

v_gene: TRBV6-1
len: 14
abundance: -
j_gene: TRBJ2-3
d_gene: -
CDR3nt: TGTGCCAGCAGTGAAATTAGCGGCACAGATACGCAGTATTTT
CDR3aa: CASSEISGTDTQYF

v_gene: TRBV6-2/TRBV6-3
len: 16
abundance: -
j_gene: TRBJ2-5
d_gene: -
CDR3nt: TGTGCCAGCAGTTACGGGCTAGTAACGGGTCCCGGGACCCAGTACTTC
CDR3aa: CASSYGLVTGPGTQYF

v_gene: TRBV27
len: 13
abundance: few
j_gene: TRBJ1-5
d_gene: TRBD1
CDR3nt: TGTGCCAGCAGTCTTGACAGGGATCAGCCCCAGCATTTT
CDR3aa: CASSLDRDQPQHF

v_gene: TRBV19
len: 12
abundance: few
j_gene: TRBJ1-5
d_gene: -
CDR3nt: TGTGCCAGTAGTCCTAGCAATCAGCCCCAGCATTTT
CDR3aa: CASSPSNQPQHF

v_gene: TRBV6-5
len: 13
abundance: -
j_gene: TRBJ1-5
d_gene: -
CDR3nt: TGTGCCAGCAGTTATGGGGGAAGACAGCCCCAGCATTTT
CDR3aa: CASSYGGRQPQHF

v_gene: TRBV27
len: 14
abundance: few
j_gene: TRBJ2-5
d_gene: -
CDR3nt: TGTGCCAGCAGTTTTCACGACAGACAAGAGACCCAGTACTTC
CDR3aa: CASSFHDRQETQYF

v_gene: TRBV25-1
len: 16
abundance: -
j_gene: TRBJ2-1
d_gene: -
CDR3nt: TGTGCCAGCAGTGAAGCCGGGTCGGGAGAGGTTGATGAGCAGTTCTTC
CDR3aa: CASSEAGSGEVDEQFF

v_gene: TRBV30
len: 14
abundance: -
j_gene: TRBJ2-1
d_gene: TRBD1
CDR3nt: TGTGCCTGGAGGGGACAGGGCGCCTACAATGAGCAGTTCTTC
CDR3aa: CAWRGQGAYNEQFF

v_gene: TRBV4-1
len: 12
abundance: -
j_gene: TRBJ1-5
d_gene: -
CDR3nt: TGCGCCAGCAGCCAGGCCAATCAGCCCCAGCATTTT
CDR3aa: CASSQANQPQHF

v_gene: TRBV7-2
len: 16
abundance: few
j_gene: TRBJ2-5
d_gene: TRBD2
CDR3nt: TGTGCCAGCAGCTTAGTAGGACTAGCGGGAGAAGAGACCCAGTACTTC
CDR3aa: CASSLVGLAGEETQYF

v_gene: TRBV10-3
len: 15
abundance: -
j_gene: TRBJ2-5
d_gene: TRBD2
CDR3nt: TGTGCCATCAGTGAGTCCTGGCGGGAGGTGGAGACCCAGTACTTC
CDR3aa: CAISESWREVETQYF

v_gene: TRBV7-8
len: 14
abundance: -
j_gene: TRBJ1-1
d_gene: TRBD1
CDR3nt: TGTGCCAGCAGCCCAGGGACAGGCCTCACTGAAGCTTTCTTT
CDR3aa: CASSPGTGLTEAFF